This T cell receptor (beta chain) comes out of a study of T cells after yellow fever vaccination. Study-wide results and limits: Detected again after the booster were most primary-vaccination clones, at almost 97% CD4 and roughly 88% CD8.

TCR cDNA was made by 5'RACE template switching, adding a universal primer site and UMIs. TCRdb recomputed calls from the 5' RACE reads with MiXCR, one row per CDR3 protein. The sample carries about 99,000 distinct CDR3 sequences, roughly 5.2% recorded once. Regarding this clonotype: What it recognizes is unknown. A clone one base away is much larger, so this may be a read error.

Germline values: CDR1 SNHLY, CDR2 FYNNEI. V was shortened by 2 bases and J by 3 bases, with 9 bases between the two germline ends. This CDR3 is 14 amino acids long. The sequence was obtained from a man younger than 35 who received the YFV17D yellow fever vaccine. The sample was CD8+ T cells sorted from PBMCs, taken 10 days after the yellow fever booster vaccination. The J gene is TRBJ2-3, the V gene TRBV2; D not certain. This CDR3 is CASSEPGLTDTQYF. The CDR3 DNA is TGTGCCAGCAGTGAACCCGGCCTAACAGATACGCAGTATTTT.